These 23 T cell receptor beta chains originate from one sample sequenced in a study of T-cell reconstitution after alpha-beta-depleted transplantation in children. These receptors' targets are unknown. Findings of the study overall: T-cell numbers and diversity, one year after transplant, stemmed largely from T cells that were newly produced.

A TCRbeta library incorporating unique molecular identifiers was prepared. From the PCR reads, TCRdb called clonotypes with MiXCR, one entry per CDR3 protein. Of 250,000 to 300,000 distinct CDR3 sequences detected, almost 8% appear once; the ten largest clones hold approximately 8.6%. The specimen comprised peripheral blood, sampled 360 days after TCRalphabeta/CD19-depleted stem cell transplant. These receptors came from a female patient aged 2-9 years who had a stem cell transplant for Fanconi anemia, so the T cells may come from the graft donor.

This clonotype was recorded a few times. In nucleotides, the CDR3 is TGTGCCGCCGGCCGGATGAGGGGGGCCGTCGGGGAGCTGTTTTTT. It is translated as CAAGRMRGAVGELFF. The gene calls are TRBV6-1 and TRBJ2-2, with D possibly being TRBD1 or TRBD2 (6 bases each). The CDR3 runs to 15 residues. V dropped 11 bases and J dropped 7 bases, with 23 bases sitting between them. Germline-derived CDR1 and CDR2 are MNHNS and SASEGT.

This clonotype was counted ten times or more. The chain is built from TRBV12-3 or TRBV12-4 and TRBJ2-7; TRBD1 agrees at 8 bases. V lost 5 bases, J lost 1 base, and 7 bases stayed unmatched. The CDR3 is 15 amino acids. The CDR3 loop is CASSLTGVGSYEQYV. CDR3 nucleotide sequence: TGTGCCAGCAGTCTGACAGGGGTGGGGTCCTACGAGCAGTACGTC.

This clonotype was observed many times. J is TRBJ2-3 and V is TRBV2; D remains unclear. There are 14 residues in the CDR3. In germline, CDR1 is SNHLY, CDR2 FYNNEI. Trimming took off 1 base at V and 2 bases at J, with 7 bases between the two ends. CDR3 sequence reads: CASSEVLTTDTQYF. In DNA, the CDR3 is TGTGCCAGCAGTGAAGTCCTAACCACAGATACGCAGTATTTT.

In this sample, this clonotype turned up many times. The rearrangement joins TRBV10-2 to TRBJ1-5; D not resolved. The CDR3 length is 12 residues. From germline, CDR1 is WSHSY and CDR2 SAAADI. The V end lost 0 bases, the J end lost 6 bases, and 3 bases lay between the germline ends. CDR3 sequence (DNA): TGCGCCAGCAGTGAGTCAGGTCAGCCCCAGCATTTT. Its protein product is CASSESGQPQHF.

Many counts were recorded for this clonotype. The chain has TRBV5-1 and TRBJ2-1, with a possible D match to TRBD2 (5 bases). The germline V and J ends were trimmed by 4 bases and 2 bases, with 16 bases remaining between them. Germline CDR1 and CDR2: SGHRS and YFSETQ. This CDR3 region has 16 residues. Here the CDR3 reads CASSLQLAGPYNEQFF. Here the CDR3 DNA reads TGCGCCAGCAGCCTACAGCTAGCAGGCCCCTACAATGAGCAGTTCTTC.

This clonotype occurred many times. The chain recombines TRBV20-1 with TRBJ2-1, with 7 bases aligning to TRBD2. V gave up 5 bases and J gave up 0 bases; unmatched junction bases: 4. The CDR3 spans 14 residues. The germline CDR1 and CDR2 sequences are DFQATT and SNEGSKA (reference sequence). In nucleotides, the CDR3 is TGCAGTGCTCAGGGCGGGAGCTCCTACAATGAGCAGTTCTTC. This encodes CSAQGGSSYNEQFF.

Remarks on this clonotype: The junction and the germline gene differ at one end; a read error may be behind it. The chain recombines TRBV18 with TRBJ2-5; no definite D call. From germline, CDR1 is KGHSH and CDR2 LQKENI. This CDR3 has 11 amino acids. Written as DNA, the CDR3 is TGTGCCAACTCATCTCAAGAGACCCAGTACTTC. Translating it yields CANSSQETQYF.

This clonotype was seen many times. This sequence joins TRBV20-1 and TRBJ2-7; D not certain. CDR1 is DFQATT, CDR2 SNEGSKA, per germline (reference sequence). CDR3 length: 16 residues. The V end was cut by 2 bases, the J end by 1 base, with 18 bases between. Written as DNA, the CDR3 is TGCAGTGCTAGACCCAGATTATACGGCGCTTCCTACGAGCAGTACTTC. Translation gives CSARPRLYGASYEQYF.

In this sample, this clonotype turned up many times. This sequence joins TRBV29-1 and TRBJ1-4; 10 nucleotides match TRBD1. The CDR3 loop spans 12 amino acids. V shed 7 bases and J 7 bases; nucleotides not matched to a gene: 3. The germline gives CDR1 SQVTM, CDR2 ANQGSEA. The CDR3 sequence: CSARTGGEKLFF. DNA for the CDR3: TGCAGCGCAAGGACAGGGGGTGAAAAACTGTTTTTT.

The V call is TRBV7-8, the J call TRBJ1-2, with 12 bases matching TRBD1. Germline values: CDR1 SGHVS, CDR2 FQNEAQ. J lost 8 bases, V lost 4 bases, and 11 bases had no gene match. This CDR3 spans 16 amino acids. The CDR3 region is CASSSYSGTGGLGYTF. The CDR3 DNA follows: TGTGCCAGCAGCTCGTATTCCGGGACAGGGGGCTTAGGCTACACCTTC. Full variable domain (rest looked up from reference TRBV7-8 and TRBJ1-2): GAGVSQSPRYKVAKRGQDVALRCDPISGHVSLFWYQQALGQGPEFLTYFQNEAQLDKSGLPSDRFFAERPEGSVSTLKIQRTQQEDSAVYLCASSSYSGTGGLGYTFGSGTRLTVV.

This clonotype was observed a handful of times. The V call is TRBV7-2, the J call TRBJ2-3; 7 bases match TRBD2. With V trimmed by 8 bases and J by 8 bases, 4 bases remained unmatched. Germline loops: CDR1 SGHTA, CDR2 FQGNSA. The CDR3 runs to 11 residues. CDR3 nucleotide sequence: TGTGCCAGCTCCTGGGGGGGTACGCAGTATTTT. It specifies CASSWGGTQYF.

This clonotype appeared many times. V and J are TRBV24-1 and TRBJ1-5, with D maybe TRBD1 (5 bases). CDR3 length equals 14 residues. The V gene's germline CDR1 is KGHDR and CDR2 SFDVKD. V lost 6 bases and J 4 bases, leaving 12 bases between the germline ends. CDR3 DNA: TGTGCCACCAGTACCGGGACTACGAATCAGCCCCAGCATTTT. Its protein product is CATSTGTTNQPQHF.

This clonotype has more than one count but fewer than ten. The gene calls are TRBV20-1 and TRBJ2-3; 8 bases align to TRBD1. The ends lost 2 bases at V and 0 bases at J; junction bases unmatched: 16. CDR3 length: 19 residues. Germline CDR1 and CDR2: DFQATT and SNEGSKA (reference sequence). This chain's CDR3 is CSARIVSVRGLSSTDTQYF. For the CDR3, the DNA is TGCAGTGCTAGAATTGTCTCAGTCAGGGGGCTTTCTAGCACAGATACGCAGTATTTT.

The V and J genes are TRBV20-1 and TRBJ1-2; D gene ambiguous. CDR3 length: 12 amino acids. Germline CDR1 DFQATT, CDR2 SNEGSKA (reference sequence). V was shortened by 0 bases and J by 3 bases, with 5 bases between the two germline ends. Written as DNA, the CDR3 is TGCAGTGCTAGAGAAAAGGACTATGGCTACACCTTC. Translating gives CSAREKDYGYTF.

Ten or more counts support this clonotype. The J gene is TRBJ2-7, the V gene TRBV7-9, with 8 nucleotides matching TRBD2. The V gene's germline CDR1 is SEHNR and CDR2 FQNEAQ (reference sequence). The CDR3 spans 15 residues. After removal of 4 bases from V and 3 bases from J, the junction contained 8 bases not matched to a gene. CDR3 in DNA: TGTGCCAGCAGCTCGTCCGGGACTAGACTCTACGAGCAGTACTTC. This translates into CASSSSGTRLYEQYF.

The chain is built from TRBV10-3 and TRBJ2-7; D remains ambiguous. Trimming took off 11 bases at V and 3 bases at J, with 17 bases between the two ends. The CDR3 runs to 13 residues. Germline V gene lookup returns CDR1 ENHRY and CDR2 SYGVKD. The CDR3 protein is CASSGGFVYEQYF. Here the CDR3 DNA reads TGTGCCTCCTCGGGCGGTTTTGTCTACGAGCAGTACTTC.

The J gene is TRBJ1-2, the V gene TRBV12-3 or TRBV12-4; 7 bases are shared with TRBD1. J gave up 8 bases and V 0 bases, and 9 bases lay outside the gene matches. This CDR3 is built from 15 residues. The CDR3 sequence is CASSLANQGVWGYTF. CDR3 sequence (DNA): TGTGCCAGCAGTTTAGCGAATCAGGGGGTCTGGGGCTACACCTTC.

As for this clonotype: A read error may produce the germline difference seen at one junction end. V gene TRBV4-1 combines with J gene TRBJ2-1, with D uncertain. Germline CDR1 reads MGHRA; CDR2 reads YSYEKL. The CDR3 covers 16 residues. In nucleotides, the CDR3 is TGTGCCAGCAGCCCCGGGCCCCGCTGGTACTACAATGAGCAGTTCTTC. Encoded protein: CASSPGPRWYYNEQFF.

Only a few counts were recorded for this clonotype. The chain carries TRBV28 and TRBJ2-7; 7 nucleotides match TRBD1. Trimming cost V 4 bases and J 4 bases; bases outside gene matches: 10. The germline V gene has CDR1 MDHEN and CDR2 SYDVKM. The CDR3 extends over 15 amino acids. The CDR3 region is CASSSPSTGPYEQYF. Written as DNA, the CDR3 is TGTGCCAGCAGTTCCCCCTCGACAGGGCCGTACGAGCAGTACTTC.

V gene TRBV7-2 combines with J gene TRBJ1-1; the D gene is possibly TRBD1 (6 bases). This CDR3 spans 13 amino acids. V was clipped by 1 base and J by 10 bases, with 13 bases between them. Germline V gives CDR1 SGHTA, CDR2 FQGNSA. CDR3 in amino acids: CASSLGGAGPAFF. CDR3 nucleotide sequence: TGTGCCAGCAGCTTAGGGGGGGCGGGGCCAGCTTTCTTT.

The chain has TRBV3-1 and TRBJ2-7; 8 bases fit TRBD1. The CDR3 is 14 amino acids. CDR1 is LGHDT, CDR2 YNNKEL, per germline (reference sequence). V shed 5 bases, J shed 7 bases, and the junction held 10 bases outside the gene matches. The CDR3 here is CASSNPGGQGEQYF. CDR3 nucleotides: TGTGCCAGCAGCAACCCAGGGGGCCAAGGGGAGCAGTACTTC.

This clonotype was recorded a few times. CDR3: CASRRGRGSRTGELFF. The CDR3 coding sequence is TGTGCCAGTAGGCGGGGCAGGGGGTCCCGCACCGGGGAGCTGTTTTTT. The chain links TRBV19 to TRBJ2-2; a possible D gene is TRBD1 (7 bases). CDR1 and CDR2 from the germline V gene are LNHDA and SQIVND (reference sequence). This CDR3 has 16 residues. Trimming pared 6 bases from V and 4 bases from J, leaving 18 bases between.

This clonotype was seen only a few times. The V and J genes are TRBV10-3 and TRBJ1-2, with TRBD1 matching over 7 bases. The CDR3 totals 17 residues. CDR1 and CDR2 from the germline V gene are ENHRY and SYGVKD. V shed 2 bases, J shed 5 bases, and the junction held 14 bases outside the gene matches. The chain's CDR3 is CAISEPSRDRIFYGYTF. CDR3 in DNA: TGTGCCATCAGTGAGCCATCCCGGGACAGAATCTTTTATGGCTACACCTTC.